These T cell receptor beta chains were read from a single sample in a study of T cells in Graves' hyperthyroidism and ophthalmopathy. TCRdb independently ran MiXCR on the multiplex PCR reads; one entry per CDR3 protein. Of about 580,000 distinct CDR3 sequences in the sample, 46% are singletons; the top ten hold about 8%. The sequencing sample was made of peripheral blood or thyroid tissue (not recorded which). These receptors were taken from a woman between 18 and 29 years old with Graves' hyperthyroidism. The CDR3 runs from the conserved cysteine through the conserved F or W. The order of the fields is V gene, clone size, D gene, J gene, CDR3 DNA, CDR3 protein. A D gene is named only where the DNA matches it firmly. For some rows the clone size is stated as once, few or many, or as a class when expanded; others skip it.

V gene: TRBV20-1
clone size: NA
D gene: TRBD2
J gene: TRBJ2-6
CDR3 DNA: TGCAGTGCTACCCGGGGGGCTGGGGCCAACGTCCTGACTTTC
CDR3 protein: CSATRGAGANVLTF

V gene: TRBV20-1
clone size: NA
D gene: NA
J gene: TRBJ1-4
CDR3 DNA: TGCAGTGCTAGAGATCTTGCCAACTCTGGAAAACTGTTTTTT
CDR3 protein: CSARDLANSGKLFF

V gene: TRBV6-1
clone size: once
D gene: TRBD2
J gene: TRBJ2-2
CDR3 DNA: TGTGCCAGCAGTGAAGCTAGCGGGAAGGGGGAGCTGTTTTTT
CDR3 protein: CASSEASGKGELFF

V gene: TRBV10-3
clone size: NA
D gene: TRBD1
J gene: TRBJ1-2
CDR3 DNA: TGTGCCATCAGAACCGGGACAGACTATGGCTACACCTTC
CDR3 protein: CAIRTGTDYGYTF

V gene: TRBV6-5
clone size: few
D gene: TRBD2
J gene: TRBJ2-2
CDR3 DNA: TGTGCCAGCAGTTATTTCGGGGAGGGGCGGGAGGAAAGCACCGGGGAGCTGTTTTTT
CDR3 protein: CASSYFGEGREESTGELFF

V gene: TRBV4-1
clone size: NA
D gene: NA
J gene: TRBJ2-1
CDR3 DNA: TGCGCCAGCAGCCAAGATCGGGTCGGTGAGCAGTTCTTC
CDR3 protein: CASSQDRVGEQFF

V gene: TRBV13
clone size: many
D gene: TRBD1
J gene: TRBJ2-2
CDR3 DNA: TGTGCCAGCAGCCCGGGACAGCACAACACCGGGGAGCTGTTTTTT
CDR3 protein: CASSPGQHNTGELFF

V gene: TRBV29-1
clone size: NA
D gene: NA
J gene: TRBJ2-5
CDR3 DNA: TGCAGCGTTCGCAGACAGAACCAAGAGACCCAGTACTTT
CDR3 protein: CSVRRQNQETQYF

V gene: TRBV4-1
clone size: NA
D gene: TRBD2
J gene: TRBJ2-1
CDR3 DNA: TGCGCCAGCAGCCAGGCGGGACTAGCGGGAGGCTCCTACAATGAGCAGTTCTTC
CDR3 protein: CASSQAGLAGGSYNEQFF

V gene: TRBV7-6
clone size: NA
D gene: NA
J gene: TRBJ1-1
CDR3 DNA: TGTGCCAGCAGCTTAGGGGCAGTGAAGAACACTGAAGCTTTCTTT
CDR3 protein: CASSLGAVKNTEAFF

V gene: TRBV15
clone size: many
D gene: TRBD1
J gene: TRBJ1-4
CDR3 DNA: TGTGCCACCAGCCTTGACAGGGGCAGTCTCTGGGACCTGTTTTTT
CDR3 protein: CATSLDRGSLWDLFF

V gene: TRBV29-1
clone size: NA
D gene: NA
J gene: TRBJ1-2
CDR3 DNA: TGCAGCGCCGGGACTAACTATGGCTACACCTTC
CDR3 protein: CSAGTNYGYTF

V gene: TRBV6-5
clone size: many
D gene: NA
J gene: TRBJ2-2
CDR3 DNA: TGTGCCAGCAGTTACCTCCGACGGTACCTGAACACCGGGGAGCTGTTTTTT
CDR3 protein: CASSYLRRYLNTGELFF

V gene: TRBV3-1
clone size: NA
D gene: NA
J gene: TRBJ1-5
CDR3 DNA: TGTGCCAGCAGCCAAGATTTCGCGCAACAGCCCCAGCATTTT
CDR3 protein: CASSQDFAQQPQHF

V gene: TRBV15
clone size: few
D gene: NA
J gene: TRBJ2-1
CDR3 DNA: TGTGCCAGCAGCCGGGACCCGGGAACCTACAATGAGCAGTTCTTC
CDR3 protein: CASSRDPGTYNEQFF

V gene: TRBV6-6
clone size: NA
D gene: NA
J gene: TRBJ1-4
CDR3 DNA: TGTGCCAGCAGTTCGGGGATGGGGGAAAAACTGTTTTTT
CDR3 protein: CASSSGMGEKLFF

V gene: TRBV10-3
clone size: many
D gene: TRBD1
J gene: TRBJ1-2
CDR3 DNA: TGTGCCATCAAAGGACAGGGGGCAGGGGGCTACACCTTC
CDR3 protein: CAIKGQGAGGYTF

V gene: TRBV7-2
clone size: NA
D gene: NA
J gene: TRBJ2-7
CDR3 DNA: TGTGCCAGCAGGCATCACACCGGGGAGCAGTACTTC
CDR3 protein: CASRHHTGEQYF

V gene: TRBV2
clone size: NA
D gene: TRBD1
J gene: TRBJ1-1
CDR3 DNA: TGTGCCAGCTCACCACCGGGCCGGACAGGGGGCTCAGCTTTCTTT
CDR3 protein: CASSPPGRTGGSAFF

V gene: TRBV6-5
clone size: many
D gene: TRBD2
J gene: TRBJ2-7
CDR3 DNA: TGTGCCAGCAGTCCATCCGGACTAGCGGGGGAAACCTACGAGCAGTACTTC
CDR3 protein: CASSPSGLAGETYEQYF

V gene: TRBV7-3
clone size: many
D gene: TRBD1
J gene: TRBJ2-7
CDR3 DNA: TGTGCCAGCAGCTTCGGACAGGACTACGAGCAGTACTTC
CDR3 protein: CASSFGQDYEQYF

V gene: TRBV7-9
clone size: NA
D gene: TRBD1
J gene: TRBJ2-7
CDR3 DNA: TGTGCCAGCAGCTTGGTCTGGGGGACAGGGGTCGAGCAGTACTTC
CDR3 protein: CASSLVWGTGVEQYF

V gene: TRBV20-1
clone size: many
D gene: TRBD2
J gene: TRBJ2-7
CDR3 DNA: TGCAGTGCCTGGACTAGCGGGGCCTACGAGCAGTACTTC
CDR3 protein: CSAWTSGAYEQYF

V gene: TRBV2
clone size: many
D gene: NA
J gene: TRBJ1-2
CDR3 DNA: TGTGCCAGCAGTGAAGCGGGTCTTGGCTACACCTTC
CDR3 protein: CASSEAGLGYTF

V gene: TRBV5-6
clone size: many
D gene: TRBD1
J gene: TRBJ2-3
CDR3 DNA: TGTGCCAGCAGCTTGGGGGCAGGGGGCGCGTCGGATACGCAGTATTTT
CDR3 protein: CASSLGAGGASDTQYF

V gene: TRBV5-6
clone size: few
D gene: TRBD1
J gene: TRBJ1-2
CDR3 DNA: TGTGCCAGCAGCTTTACCAGGACAGGGGTTGATGCCTACACCTTC
CDR3 protein: CASSFTRTGVDAYTF

V gene: TRBV20-1
clone size: NA
D gene: TRBD2
J gene: TRBJ2-1
CDR3 DNA: TGCAGTGCTAGAGTATTACTAGCGGGAAGATCCTATGAGCAGTTCTTC
CDR3 protein: CSARVLLAGRSYEQFF

V gene: TRBV15
clone size: NA
D gene: NA
J gene: TRBJ2-7
CDR3 DNA: TGTGCCACCAGCAGAGACAGGGGAAATGAGCAGTACTTC
CDR3 protein: CATSRDRGNEQYF

V gene: TRBV4-2
clone size: many
D gene: NA
J gene: TRBJ2-5
CDR3 DNA: TGTGCCAGCAGCCAACTTCTAGCGAGACAAGAGACCCAGTACTTC
CDR3 protein: CASSQLLARQETQYF

V gene: TRBV18
clone size: few
D gene: NA
J gene: TRBJ1-4
CDR3 DNA: TGTGCCAGCTCACCCAGGACAGCGGCTAATGAAAAACTGTTTTTT
CDR3 protein: CASSPRTAANEKLFF

V gene: TRBV7-2
clone size: NA
D gene: NA
J gene: TRBJ1-3
CDR3 DNA: TGTGCCAGTAGCAAGGAGGGGGGACGAAACACCATATATTTT
CDR3 protein: CASSKEGGRNTIYF

V gene: TRBV6-5
clone size: NA
D gene: NA
J gene: TRBJ1-3
CDR3 DNA: TGTGCCAGCAGTTCGAACCCCGCAGGGGACTCTGGAAACACCATATATTTT
CDR3 protein: CASSSNPAGDSGNTIYF

V gene: TRBV7-3
clone size: few
D gene: NA
J gene: TRBJ2-5
CDR3 DNA: TGTGCCAGCACCTTTACGGGGACCCAGTACTTC
CDR3 protein: CASTFTGTQYF

V gene: TRBV20-1
clone size: many
D gene: TRBD1
J gene: TRBJ1-2
CDR3 DNA: TGCAGTGCTGGGGACAGGGCTGTTTCCTATGGCTACACCTTC
CDR3 protein: CSAGDRAVSYGYTF

V gene: TRBV12-3/TRBV12-4
clone size: many
D gene: TRBD1
J gene: TRBJ1-2
CDR3 DNA: TGTGCCAGCAGCCCCGGCCGGGACAGTCACTCGAATGGCTACACCTTC
CDR3 protein: CASSPGRDSHSNGYTF

V gene: TRBV7-9
clone size: NA
D gene: NA
J gene: TRBJ2-5
CDR3 DNA: TGTGCCAGCACCCTCGGGTTAGAGACCCAGTACTTC
CDR3 protein: CASTLGLETQYF

V gene: TRBV15
clone size: NA
D gene: NA
J gene: TRBJ1-5
CDR3 DNA: TGTGCCACCAGCAGTGAATACGTGCTCAATCAGCCCCAGCATTTT
CDR3 protein: CATSSEYVLNQPQHF

V gene: TRBV11-3
clone size: NA
D gene: TRBD1
J gene: TRBJ1-1
CDR3 DNA: TGTGCCAGCAGCTTTCCGAGGGACAGAGAAGCTTTCTTT
CDR3 protein: CASSFPRDREAFF

V gene: TRBV7-8
clone size: NA
D gene: TRBD1
J gene: TRBJ2-7
CDR3 DNA: TGTGCCAGCAGTTTAGGGACAGGGGACACCTACGAGCAGTACTTC
CDR3 protein: CASSLGTGDTYEQYF

V gene: TRBV10-3
clone size: NA
D gene: TRBD1
J gene: TRBJ1-4
CDR3 DNA: TGTGCCATCAGTGATACAGGGGTGACTAATGAAAAACTGTTTTTT
CDR3 protein: CAISDTGVTNEKLFF

V gene: TRBV5-1
clone size: NA
D gene: TRBD2
J gene: TRBJ2-1
CDR3 DNA: TGCGCCAGCAGCTTTCGTCAGGGACTAGCTGGGGATGAGCAGTTCTTC
CDR3 protein: CASSFRQGLAGDEQFF

V gene: TRBV27
clone size: many
D gene: NA
J gene: TRBJ1-2
CDR3 DNA: TGTGCCAGCAGCTCATACCTGCTCGATGGGAGATCCACCCAAGGCTACACCTTC
CDR3 protein: CASSSYLLDGRSTQGYTF

V gene: TRBV7-9
clone size: NA
D gene: TRBD1
J gene: TRBJ1-6
CDR3 DNA: TGTGCCAGCAGCGGGACAGGGACAGGGAAAGTTCCCTATAATTCACCCCTCCACTTT
CDR3 protein: CASSGTGTGKVPYNSPLHF

V gene: TRBV20-1
clone size: NA
D gene: TRBD2
J gene: TRBJ2-3
CDR3 DNA: TGCAGTGTAGCGGGACGGAAAAACACAGATACGCAGTATTTT
CDR3 protein: CSVAGRKNTDTQYF

V gene: TRBV20-1
clone size: many
D gene: NA
J gene: TRBJ1-5
CDR3 DNA: TGCAGTGCTAGATCGAGGTACCAGGTTGGGATTCAGCCCCAGCATTTT
CDR3 protein: CSARSRYQVGIQPQHF

V gene: TRBV7-2
clone size: few
D gene: NA
J gene: TRBJ2-3
CDR3 DNA: TGTGCCAGCAGCTCTTACACTAGCACAGATACGCAGTATTTT
CDR3 protein: CASSSYTSTDTQYF

V gene: TRBV19
clone size: few
D gene: NA
J gene: TRBJ2-7
CDR3 DNA: TGTGCCAGCAAAGGGGGGGCGCGAGAGCAGTACTTC
CDR3 protein: CASKGGAREQYF

V gene: TRBV7-9
clone size: NA
D gene: NA
J gene: TRBJ1-4
CDR3 DNA: TGTGCCAGCAGTCCCCGGGACGTATCCAATGAAAAACTGTTTTTT
CDR3 protein: CASSPRDVSNEKLFF

V gene: TRBV20-1
clone size: NA
D gene: NA
J gene: TRBJ2-5
CDR3 DNA: TGCAGTGCTAGAGACGGAGAGACCCAGTACTTC
CDR3 protein: CSARDGETQYF

V gene: TRBV6-5
clone size: many
D gene: TRBD2
J gene: TRBJ2-7
CDR3 DNA: TGTGCCAGCAGTGGGCTGACTAGCGGGCAGGGAGGATACGAGCAGTACTTC
CDR3 protein: CASSGLTSGQGGYEQYF

V gene: TRBV6-2/TRBV6-3
clone size: NA
D gene: NA
J gene: TRBJ2-7
CDR3 DNA: TGTGCCAGCAAATGGTCAGCAGCCTCCTACGAGCAGTACTTC
CDR3 protein: CASKWSAASYEQYF

V gene: TRBV12-3/TRBV12-4
clone size: NA
D gene: TRBD2
J gene: TRBJ2-5
CDR3 DNA: TGTGCCAGCAGTTTGGGGGAGCGGGAGGGCCCCGAGACCCAGTACTTC
CDR3 protein: CASSLGEREGPETQYF

V gene: TRBV29-1
clone size: NA
D gene: NA
J gene: TRBJ2-5
CDR3 DNA: TGCAGCGTTGAAGCGGGGGTACAGGGAAACGAGCAAGAGACCCAGTACTTC
CDR3 protein: CSVEAGVQGNEQETQYF